The 9 T cell receptor beta chains listed next were all sequenced from one sample in a study of CD8+CD57+ T cells in acquired aplastic anemia. Sequencing was done on patients that had shown CD8+CD57+ cell expansion by flow cytometry. Investigators profiled TCR beta VDJ and CDR3 from genomic DNA template. TCRdb used MiXCR to reprocess the reads, holding one entry per CDR3 protein. This sample has 150,000 to 180,000 distinct CDR3 sequences; approximately 52% occur once, and the top ten carry about 12%. Sequenced input: sorted CD4+, CD8+, or CD8+CD57+ T cells (not recorded which) from PBMCs. These receptors were taken from a human donor with aplastic anemia.

CDR3 sequence reads: CASRDRGGSPLHF. The CDR3 DNA sequence: TGTGCCAGCCGGGACAGGGGTGGATCACCCCTCCACTTT. This rearrangement joins TRBV19 to TRBJ1-6; TRBD1 matches at 10 bases. The CDR3 contains 13 residues. From germline, CDR1 is LNHDA and CDR2 SQIVND (reference sequence). Unmatched junction bases numbered 6, after V lost 9 bases and J lost 10 bases.

This clonotype was counted at least ten times. V usage is TRBV11-1 and J usage is TRBJ2-3; TRBD2 might be the D (5 bases). V was shortened by 4 bases and J by 6 bases, with 17 bases between the two germline ends. The CDR3 has 15 residues. Germline values: CDR1 SGHAT, CDR2 FQDESV (reference sequence). DNA for the CDR3: TGTGCCAGCAGCTCTCCCGAGGGTCACATCGATACGCAGTATTTT. Its translation: CASSSPEGHIDTQYF.

In this sample, this clonotype turned up once. With a much larger clone just one base away, this may be a read error. The chain is built from TRBV2 and TRBJ2-5, with TRBD2 as a possible D gene (5 bases). Germline V gene data show CDR1 as SNHLY and CDR2 as FYNNEI. This CDR3 has 14 amino acids. The CDR3 reads CASTRDGNQETQNF. CDR3 DNA: TGTGCCAGCACCCGAGACGGGAACCAAGAGACCCAGAACTTC.

Ten or more counts support this clonotype. This chain links TRBV4-2 with TRBJ2-3; D gene ambiguous. This CDR3 is built from 14 residues. Germline CDR1 is LGHNA and CDR2 is YNFKEQ. Deletions cut 1 base from V and 2 bases from J, with 7 bases between. CDR3 nucleotides: TGTGCCAGCAGCCAAGGGCCTATCACAGATACGCAGTATTTT. Protein product: CASSQGPITDTQYF.

The chain carries TRBV11-1 and TRBJ1-6; D remains ambiguous. The V gene lost 5 bases and the J gene lost 0 bases, with 11 bases spanning the gap. Germline V gene sequence: CDR1 SGHAT, CDR2 FQDESV (reference sequence). The CDR3 is 16 amino acids. CDR3 DNA sequence: TGTGCCAGCAGCGCCCAAATGAGCTCCTATAATTCACCCCTCCACTTT. This codes for CASSAQMSSYNSPLHF.

V usage is TRBV6-4 and J usage is TRBJ2-7, with D perhaps matching TRBD1 or TRBD2 (5 bases each). The CDR3 has 15 residues. The V gene lost 7 bases and the J gene lost 2 bases, with 18 bases spanning the gap. Germline CDR1 and CDR2: MRHNA and SNTAGT. The CDR3 nucleotides read TGTGCCAGCACTGAGGGGCGCACCGGGGCCTACGAGCAGTACTTC. Translation: CASTEGRTGAYEQYF.

This clonotype was observed many times. The chain recombines TRBV3-1 with TRBJ1-4; D is undetermined. V gave up 5 bases and J gave up 5 bases, with 3 bases separating them. The CDR3 is 11 residues long. Germline CDR1 is LGHDT and CDR2 is YNNKEL (reference sequence). The CDR3 nucleotides read TGTGCCAGCAGCGTCAATGAAAAACTGTTTTTT. It yields the protein CASSVNEKLFF.

This clonotype was detected ten times or more. This chain links TRBV6-4 with TRBJ2-3, with 10 bases lining up with TRBD2. V shed 6 bases, J shed 4 bases, and the junction held 7 bases outside the gene matches. CDR3 length: 15 residues. CDR1 MRHNA and CDR2 SNTAGT come from the germline V gene. CDR3 loop: CASSPTSGSADTQYF. CDR3 sequence (DNA): TGTGCCAGCAGCCCGACTAGCGGGTCGGCAGATACGCAGTATTTT.

This clonotype appeared a few times. V usage is TRBV29-1 and J usage is TRBJ2-2, with a weak D call TRBD2 (6 bases). Per germline, CDR1 SQVTM and CDR2 ANQGSEA. The CDR3 runs 14 residues. Deletions cut 0 bases from V and 7 bases from J, with 12 bases between. In nucleotides, the CDR3 is TGCAGCGTTGAAGATCTTTGGGGAGGCGGGGAGCTGTTTTTT. Its translation: CSVEDLWGGGELFF.